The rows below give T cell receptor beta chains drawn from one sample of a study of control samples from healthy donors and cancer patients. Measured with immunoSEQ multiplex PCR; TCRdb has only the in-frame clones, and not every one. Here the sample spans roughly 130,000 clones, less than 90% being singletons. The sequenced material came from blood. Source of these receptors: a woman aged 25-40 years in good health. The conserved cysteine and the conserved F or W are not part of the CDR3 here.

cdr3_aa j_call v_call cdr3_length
ASSLDGTGGYEQY TRBJ2-7 TRBV11-2 13
ASTFEGPNYGYT TRBJ1-2 TRBV2 12
AIIRTGGTEAF TRBJ1-1 TRBV10-3 11
ASSPGAPDTQY TRBJ2-3 TRBV27 11
ASSSPGERRGSYEQY TRBJ2-7 TRBV27 15
ASSVAPSGSGELF TRBJ2-2 TRBV9 13
AISDPGGFKGYT TRBJ1-2 TRBV10-3 12
ASQQGPYQPQH TRBJ1-5 TRBV3-1/TRBV3-2 11
ASSPWAGTGGEKLF TRBJ1-4 TRBV28 14
ASSVKTGTWSGNTIY TRBJ1-3 TRBV9 15
ASSQEQGVRNQPQH TRBJ1-5 TRBV5-5 14
ASSQGKQPQH TRBJ1-5 TRBV18 10
ASSLGWETTEAF TRBJ1-1 TRBV5-1 12
ASSVNIQETQY TRBJ2-5 TRBV9 11
ASSLDSGRDYLYEQY TRBJ2-7 TRBV11-2 15
ASSPAGGGEKLF TRBJ1-4 TRBV3-1/TRBV3-2 12
ASSLSGQGVEQF TRBJ2-1 TRBV7-2 12
ASSQYRDTDTQY TRBJ2-3 TRBV13 12
ASSPGTQPSLEQF TRBJ2-1 TRBV6-2/TRBV6-3 13
ASTPGMAGELF TRBJ2-2 TRBV9 11
ASSESVRQGYNSPLH TRBJ1-6 TRBV6-1 15
ASSIPGQGTGELF TRBJ2-2 TRBV19 13
ASSLTDEQF TRBJ2-1 TRBV13 9
ASSPRNPDTQY TRBJ2-3 TRBV18 11
ASSPRAGENEKLF TRBJ1-4 TRBV18 13